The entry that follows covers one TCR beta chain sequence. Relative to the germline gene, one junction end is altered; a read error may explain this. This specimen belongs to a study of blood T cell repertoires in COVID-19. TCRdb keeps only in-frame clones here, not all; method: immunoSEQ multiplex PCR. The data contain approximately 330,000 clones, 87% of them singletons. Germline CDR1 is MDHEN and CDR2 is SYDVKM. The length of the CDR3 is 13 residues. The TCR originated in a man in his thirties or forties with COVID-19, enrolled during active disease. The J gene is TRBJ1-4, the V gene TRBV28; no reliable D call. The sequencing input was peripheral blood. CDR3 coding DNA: TGTGCCAGCAGTTTATGGGGCAGTGAAGAACTGTTTTTT. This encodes CASSLWGSEELFF. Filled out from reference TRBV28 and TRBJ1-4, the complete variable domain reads DVKVTQSSRYLVKRTGEKVFLECVQDMDHENMFWYRQDPGLGLRLIYFSYDVKMKEKGDIPEGYSVSREKKERFSLILESASTNQTSMYLCASSLWGSEELFFGSGTQLSVL.